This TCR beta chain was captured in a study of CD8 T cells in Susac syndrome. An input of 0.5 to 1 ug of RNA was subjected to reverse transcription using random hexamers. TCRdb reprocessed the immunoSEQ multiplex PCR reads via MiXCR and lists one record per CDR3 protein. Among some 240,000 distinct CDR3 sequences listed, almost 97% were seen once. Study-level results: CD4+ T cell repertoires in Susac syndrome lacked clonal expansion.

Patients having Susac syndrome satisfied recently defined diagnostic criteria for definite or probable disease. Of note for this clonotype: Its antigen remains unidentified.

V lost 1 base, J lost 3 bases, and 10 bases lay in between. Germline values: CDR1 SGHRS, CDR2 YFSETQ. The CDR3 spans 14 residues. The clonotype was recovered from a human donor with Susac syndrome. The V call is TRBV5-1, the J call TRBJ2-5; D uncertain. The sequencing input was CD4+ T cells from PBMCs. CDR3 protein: CASSLLSGEETQYF. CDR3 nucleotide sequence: TGCGCCAGCAGCTTGTTGTCGGGTGAAGAGACCCAGTACTTC. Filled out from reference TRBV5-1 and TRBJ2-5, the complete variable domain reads KAGVTQTPRYLIKTRGQQVTLSCSPISGHRSVSWYQQTPGQGLQFLFEYFSETQRNKGNFPGRFSGRQFSNSRSEMNVSTLELGDSALYLCASSLLSGEETQYFGPGTRLLVL.